This TCR beta chain came from a study of identical twins. Using its own MiXCR run on the 5' RACE reads, TCRdb lists one record per CDR3 protein. The table has about 730,000 distinct CDR3 sequences, approximately 22% seen once. The CDR3 loop spans 14 amino acids. With 8 bases clipped from V and 1 base from J, the junction kept 4 bases outside the gene matches. Germline V lookup: CDR1 ENHRY, CDR2 SYGVKD. The same sample was also studied in work on T cells expressing NK-cell markers. That paper adds: Dominant NKG2C+ clonotypes made up 1.0-7.0% of CD8+ T cells in several donors.

The sequence came from a woman younger than 35 in good health. Sample: PBMCs. This chain links TRBV10-3 with TRBJ2-3; 9 bases match TRBD2. CDR3 sequence (DNA): TGTGCCATCGGTCAGCGGGAGGGCACAGATACGCAGTATTTT. This encodes CAIGQREGTDTQYF.